A selection of T cell receptor beta chains follows, all from one sample in a study of T cell responses to AZD1222 COVID-19 vaccine. Here immunoSEQ multiplex PCR was the method, and the copy in TCRdb shows in-frame clones only, minus some. The repertoire holds 84,000 or so clones, with 70% to 90% as singletons. The input for sequencing was peripheral blood, taken on day 0 of AZD1222 vaccination. The receptor set was obtained from an adult in good health. Both conserved end residues are part of each CDR3. The D gene is left open where the match is weak. Clone size, where shown, is once, few, many, or a class for clones that have expanded.

cdr3_length j_call v_call d_call clone_size cdr3_aa cdr3_nt
12 TRBJ1-1 TRBV9 NA NA CASSVEGEEAFF TGTGCCAGCAGCGTAGAGGGAGAGGAAGCTTTCTTT
12 TRBJ1-4 TRBV19 NA NA CATGVSREKLFF TGTGCCACAGGGGTGTCTAGGGAAAAACTGTTTTTT
13 TRBJ1-4 TRBV10-3 NA NA CAIRVEEGEKLFF TGTGCCATCAGGGTAGAAGAAGGTGAAAAACTGTTTTTT
16 TRBJ1-1 TRBV30 NA NA CAWSVNSPPGVTEAFF TGTGCCTGGAGTGTAAATTCTCCCCCAGGCGTTACTGAAGCTTTCTTT
16 TRBJ1-1 TRBV7-8 TRBD1 few CASSARDRGSNTEAFF TGTGCCAGCAGCGCCCGGGACAGGGGGTCGAACACTGAAGCTTTCTTT
17 TRBJ2-2 TRBV19 TRBD2 NA CASTKGGLAGDTGELFF TGTGCCAGTACCAAGGGAGGACTAGCGGGAGATACCGGGGAGCTGTTTTTT
16 TRBJ2-1 TRBV9 TRBD2 NA CASSFTPGLAPNEQFF TGTGCCAGCAGCTTCACACCGGGACTAGCTCCGAATGAGCAGTTCTTC
15 TRBJ2-7 TRBV5-8 TRBD1 NA CASSLAGQGTYEQYF TGTGCCAGCAGCTTGGCAGGACAGGGTACCTACGAGCAGTACTTC
13 TRBJ1-3 TRBV30 NA NA CAWDPGSGNTIYF TGTGCCTGGGACCCAGGATCTGGAAACACCATATATTTT
14 TRBJ1-6 TRBV6-5 NA NA CASSYGIGNSPLHF TGTGCCAGCAGTTATGGGATAGGTAATTCACCCCTCCACTTT
18 TRBJ2-3 TRBV5-4 NA NA CASSPVSRWDQITDTQYF TGTGCCAGCAGCCCGGTTAGTCGTTGGGACCAGATCACAGATACGCAGTATTTT
13 TRBJ1-1 TRBV7-9 NA once CASSPGRGLEAFF TGTGCCAGCAGCCCTGGGCGGGGTCTAGAAGCTTTCTTT
15 TRBJ1-1 TRBV5-6 NA once CASSFGTTGNTEAFF TGTGCCAGCAGCTTTGGTACTACAGGGAACACTGAAGCTTTCTTT
13 TRBJ2-5 TRBV6-2/TRBV6-3 NA NA CASSPWGLETQYF TGTGCCAGCAGCCCCTGGGGGCTCGAGACCCAGTACTTC